This is a list of T cell receptor beta chains from one sample in a study of blood T cell repertoires in COVID-19. Assay used: immunoSEQ multiplex PCR; TCRdb lists only in-frame clones, some missing. The profile shows a few hundred thousand clones, about 91% of them singletons. Sequencing input: peripheral blood. The receptors here all came from a woman aged 25 to 39 who had recovered from COVID-19. The CDR3 runs from the conserved cysteine through the conserved F or W. The D gene is left open where the match is weak. Expanded clones get a size class; other rows say once, few or many, or leave the size out.

j_call clone_size d_call v_call cdr3_aa cdr3_nt
TRBJ2-6 - - TRBV11-2 CASSPTYNSGANVLTF TGTGCCAGCAGCCCCACTTATAACTCTGGGGCCAACGTCCTGACTTTC
TRBJ1-4 - - TRBV4-3 CASSQHAPTGRNEKLFF TGCGCCAGCAGCCAACACGCCCCGACAGGTCGGAATGAAAAACTGTTTTTT
TRBJ2-1 - - TRBV27 CASTPLRAGVDEQFF TGTGCCAGCACCCCTTTGCGGGCAGGGGTTGACGAGCAGTTCTTC
TRBJ1-2 - - TRBV2 CASRNGNYGYTF TGTGCCAGCAGAAACGGGAACTATGGCTACACCTTC
TRBJ2-3 - TRBD2 TRBV29-1 CSVGVAGGYTDTQYF TGCAGCGTGGGGGTAGCGGGGGGTTACACAGATACGCAGTATTTT
TRBJ1-2 - TRBD1 TRBV19 CASSTLPGQGFLRGYTF TGTGCCAGTAGTACCCTTCCGGGACAGGGGTTTCTGCGTGGCTACACCTTC
TRBJ1-6 - TRBD1 TRBV28 CASSLLTGDNSPLHF TGTGCCAGCAGTCTCCTAACAGGGGACAATTCACCCCTCCACTTT
TRBJ1-6 - - TRBV2 CASSGTNSPLHF TGTGCCAGCAGTGGAACAAATTCACCCCTCCACTTT
TRBJ2-5 - TRBD2 TRBV3-1/TRBV3-2 CASSPRFGRGAAQETQYF TGTGCCAGCAGCCCCCGGTTTGGGCGGGGGGCCGCACAAGAGACCCAGTACTTC
TRBJ1-4 - - TRBV5-1 CASTTFPGAGEKLFF TGCGCCAGCACCACTTTCCCAGGCGCAGGTGAAAAACTGTTTTTT
TRBJ1-2 - - TRBV6-2/TRBV6-3 CASSYRTDSNYGYTF TGTGCCAGCAGTTACCGGACAGACTCGAACTATGGCTACACCTTC
TRBJ2-7 once - TRBV21-1 CASPPTGGYEQYF TGTGCCAGCCCCCCGACAGGGGGCTACGAGCAGTACTTC
TRBJ1-2 - TRBD1 TRBV30 CPPRGLGNYGYTF TGTCCCCCCAGGGGGTTGGGAAACTATGGCTACACCTTC
TRBJ2-1 - TRBD2 TRBV9 CASSGRQRGGNNEQFF TGTGCCAGCAGCGGCCGTCAGCGGGGGGGTAACAATGAGCAGTTCTTC
TRBJ1-4 - - TRBV2 CASSYGGPTTGKLFF TGTGCCAGCAGTTACGGAGGGCCCACGACGGGGAAACTGTTTTTT
TRBJ2-1 - TRBD2 TRBV4-2 CASSQAGGGAENEQFF TGTGCCAGCAGCCAAGCGGGCGGGGGGGCAGAAAATGAGCAGTTCTTC
TRBJ2-7 once - TRBV28 CASSLLEQVYEQYF TGTGCCAGCAGTTTATTAGAACAGGTCTACGAGCAGTACTTC
TRBJ2-7 - - TRBV5-4 CASSTRTDSDPGQYF TGTGCCAGCAGCACCCGGACAGACTCCGACCCCGGGCAGTACTTC
TRBJ1-4 - TRBD1 TRBV25-1 CASSQTGVSEKLFF TGTGCCAGCAGTCAGACAGGGGTTTCGGAAAAACTGTTTTTT
TRBJ2-2 - - TRBV28 CASSLETGLRGTGELFF TGTGCCAGCAGTCTCGAAACAGGGCTAAGGGGCACCGGGGAGCTGTTTTTT
TRBJ2-1 once TRBD2 TRBV28 CASTPGTIPYNEQFF TGTGCCAGCACCCCGGGGACTATCCCCTACAATGAGCAGTTCTTC
TRBJ2-3 - TRBD2 TRBV5-1 CASSTGLAGGRTDTQYF TGCGCCAGCAGCACCGGACTAGCGGGGGGCCGCACAGATACGCAGTATTTT
TRBJ1-1 - TRBD1 TRBV5-1 CASRAGQPNTEAFF TGCGCCAGCAGGGCGGGACAGCCAAACACTGAAGCTTTCTTT
TRBJ2-5 once - TRBV5-1 CASSLGGQLETQYF TGCGCCAGCAGCTTGGGGGGCCAGCTTGAGACCCAGTACTTC
TRBJ1-4 - - TRBV19 CASSILAGERSNEKLFF TGTGCCAGTAGTATATTGGCAGGGGAAAGATCTAATGAAAAACTGTTTTTT
TRBJ2-7 - - TRBV10-3 CAISDGVVDEQYF TGTGCCATCAGTGATGGAGTTGTGGACGAGCAGTACTTC
TRBJ2-1 - TRBD2 TRBV5-1 CASSLFRGGARGYNEQFF TGCGCCAGCAGCTTGTTCCGCGGGGGGGCCAGAGGTTACAATGAGCAGTTCTTC
TRBJ2-3 - - TRBV9 CASSVQGSDTQYF TGTGCCAGCAGCGTCCAGGGGTCAGATACGCAGTATTTT
TRBJ2-6 - - TRBV9 CASSDQDAGASGANVLTF TGTGCCAGCAGCGACCAGGATGCAGGGGCCTCTGGGGCCAACGTCCTGACTTTC
TRBJ2-2 - - TRBV5-8 CASSRSTGFGELFF TGTGCCAGCAGCCGTTCCACAGGGTTCGGGGAGCTGTTTTTT
TRBJ2-3 - - TRBV5-1 CASSFRPGAGMGTDTQYF TGCGCCAGCAGCTTCCGCCCTGGGGCGGGGATGGGCACAGATACGCAGTATTTT
TRBJ1-3 few - TRBV5-4 CASSLDSLPGNTIYF TGTGCCAGCAGCTTGGACAGTCTTCCTGGAAACACCATATATTTT
TRBJ2-5 - TRBD2 TRBV4-2 CASSQWVLAGATSGAQYF TGTGCCAGCAGCCAATGGGTACTAGCGGGGGCGACTAGTGGGGCCCAGTACTTC
TRBJ2-3 - - TRBV6-2/TRBV6-3 CASRPSRGLIRDTQYF TGTGCCAGCAGACCTTCGCGGGGGCTCATAAGGGATACGCAGTATTTT
TRBJ1-4 many - TRBV2 CASSRDHNEKLFF TGTGCCAGCAGCCGGGATCATAATGAAAAACTGTTTTTT
TRBJ2-7 - - TRBV29-1 CSVEVLRRQGFYEQYF TGCAGCGTTGAAGTACTCCGTCGGCAGGGCTTCTACGAGCAGTACTTC
TRBJ1-1 - - TRBV20-1 CSVQGVGAFF TGCAGTGTCCAAGGGGTGGGGGCTTTCTTT